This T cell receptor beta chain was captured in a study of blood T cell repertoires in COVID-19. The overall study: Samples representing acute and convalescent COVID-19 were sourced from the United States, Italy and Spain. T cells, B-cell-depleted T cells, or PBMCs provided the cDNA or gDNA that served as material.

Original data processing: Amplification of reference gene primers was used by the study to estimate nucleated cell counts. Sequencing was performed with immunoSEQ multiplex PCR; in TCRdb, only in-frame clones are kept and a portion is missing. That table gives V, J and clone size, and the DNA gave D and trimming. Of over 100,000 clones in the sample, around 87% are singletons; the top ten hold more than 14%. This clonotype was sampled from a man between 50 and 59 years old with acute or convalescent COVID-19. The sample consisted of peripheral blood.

CDR3 in amino acids: CASSVAGGTGELFF. The CDR3 DNA reads as TGTGCCAGCAGCGTAGCAGGCGGGACCGGGGAGCTGTTTTTT. This chain connects TRBV9 to TRBJ2-2; D is perhaps TRBD2 (5 bases). This CDR3 contains 14 residues. Germline-derived CDR1 and CDR2 are SGDLS and YYNGEE. Trimming stripped 0 bases from V and 5 bases from J, with 8 bases between. The complete variable domain, with remaining parts taken from reference TRBV9 and TRBJ2-2, reads DSGVTQTPKHLITATGQRVTLRCSPRSGDLSVYWYQQSLDQGLQFLIQYYNGEERAKGNILERFSAQQFPDLHSELNLSSLELGDSALYFCASSVAGGTGELFFGEGSRLTVL.